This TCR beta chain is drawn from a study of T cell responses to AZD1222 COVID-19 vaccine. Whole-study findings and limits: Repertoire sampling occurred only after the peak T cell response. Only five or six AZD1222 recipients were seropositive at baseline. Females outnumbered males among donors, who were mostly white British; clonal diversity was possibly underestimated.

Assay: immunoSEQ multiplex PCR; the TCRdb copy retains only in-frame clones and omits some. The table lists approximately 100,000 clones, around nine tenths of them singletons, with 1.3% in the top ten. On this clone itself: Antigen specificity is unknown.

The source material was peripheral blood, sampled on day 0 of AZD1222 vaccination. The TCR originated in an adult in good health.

The CDR3 sequence: CATKGDGNTIYF. The DNA for the CDR3 is TGTGCCACCAAGGGGGACGGAAACACCATATATTTT. This rearrangement joins TRBV24-1 to TRBJ1-3; D possibly corresponds to TRBD1 (6 bases). The length of the CDR3 is 12 residues. V was trimmed by 8 bases and J by 4 bases, leaving 8 bases between them. The germline V gene has CDR1 KGHDR and CDR2 SFDVKD.